This TCR beta chain was captured in a study of T cells after posttransplantation cyclophosphamide. Repertoires were generated with immunoSEQ multiplex PCR, while TCRdb's copy carries only in-frame clones and drops some. Of about 52,000 clones in the sample, roughly 92% were seen once. Between the trimmed V and J ends, which lost 1 base and 1 base, there was a span of 6 bases. The CDR3 sequence is 13 residues long. Germline CDR1 and CDR2: SGHRS and YFSETQ. Findings of the study overall: TRB clonality was highly associated with recipient CMV seropositivity and reactivation.

On this clone itself: The antigen is undetermined.

The clonotype originates from a woman aged 25 to 39 in good health and a related stem cell transplant donor. This sequence joins TRBV5-1 and TRBJ2-7; no clear D gene. The sequencing input was PBMCs. CDR3 sequence reads: CASSLSRSYEQYF. CDR3 DNA sequence: TGCGCCAGCAGCTTGTCTAGGTCCTACGAGCAGTACTTC.